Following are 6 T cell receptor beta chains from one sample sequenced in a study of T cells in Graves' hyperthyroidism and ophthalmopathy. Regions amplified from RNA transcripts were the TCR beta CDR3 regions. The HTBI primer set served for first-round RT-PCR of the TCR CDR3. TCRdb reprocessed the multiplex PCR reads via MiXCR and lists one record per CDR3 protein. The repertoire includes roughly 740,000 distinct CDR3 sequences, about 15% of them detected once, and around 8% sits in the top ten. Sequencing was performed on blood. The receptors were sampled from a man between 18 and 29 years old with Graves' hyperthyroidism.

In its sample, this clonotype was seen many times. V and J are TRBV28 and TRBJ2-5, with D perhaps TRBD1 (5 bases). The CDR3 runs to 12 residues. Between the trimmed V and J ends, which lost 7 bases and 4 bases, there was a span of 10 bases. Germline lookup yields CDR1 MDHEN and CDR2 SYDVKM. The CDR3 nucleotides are TGTGCCAGCATGCAGGGTGTAGAGACCCAGTACTTC. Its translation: CASMQGVETQYF.

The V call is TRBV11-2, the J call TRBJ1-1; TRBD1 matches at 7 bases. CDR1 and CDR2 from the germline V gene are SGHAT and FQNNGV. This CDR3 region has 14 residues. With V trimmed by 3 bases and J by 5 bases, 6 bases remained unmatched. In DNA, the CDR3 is TGTGCCAGCAGCTTTCCACAGGGGCCGACTGAAGCTTTCTTT. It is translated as CASSFPQGPTEAFF.

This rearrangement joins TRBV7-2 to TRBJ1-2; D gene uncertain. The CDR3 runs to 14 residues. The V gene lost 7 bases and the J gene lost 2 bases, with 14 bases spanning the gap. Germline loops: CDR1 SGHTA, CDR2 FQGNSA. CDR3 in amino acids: CASTPAPGNYGYTF. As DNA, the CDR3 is TGTGCCAGCACCCCTGCCCCGGGGAACTATGGCTACACCTTC. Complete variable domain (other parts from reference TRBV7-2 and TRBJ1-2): GAGVSQSPSNKVTEKGKDVELRCDPISGHTALYWYRQSLGQGLEFLIYFQGNSAPDKSGLPSDRFSAERTGGSVSTLTIQRTQQEDSAVYLCASTPAPGNYGYTFGSGTRLTVV.

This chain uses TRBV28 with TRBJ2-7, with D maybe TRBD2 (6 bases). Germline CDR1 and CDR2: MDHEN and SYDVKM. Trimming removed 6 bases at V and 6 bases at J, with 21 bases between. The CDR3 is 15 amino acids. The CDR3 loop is CASSPTGARGREQYF. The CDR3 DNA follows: TGTGCCAGCAGCCCCACGGGAGCGCGGGGCCGCGAGCAGTACTTC.

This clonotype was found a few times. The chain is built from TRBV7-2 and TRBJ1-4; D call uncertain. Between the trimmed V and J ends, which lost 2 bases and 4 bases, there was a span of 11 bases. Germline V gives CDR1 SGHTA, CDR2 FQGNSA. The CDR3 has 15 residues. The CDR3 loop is CASSLTGSGNEKLFF. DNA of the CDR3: TGTGCCAGCAGCTTAACCGGTTCTGGTAATGAAAAACTGTTTTTT.

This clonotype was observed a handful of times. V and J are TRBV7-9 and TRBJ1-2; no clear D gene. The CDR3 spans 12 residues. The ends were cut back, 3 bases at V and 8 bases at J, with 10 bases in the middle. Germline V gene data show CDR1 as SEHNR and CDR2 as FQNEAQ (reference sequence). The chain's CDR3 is CASSLGAEGYTF. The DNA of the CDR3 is TGTGCCAGCAGCTTGGGAGCGGAGGGCTACACCTTC.